The 18 T cell receptor beta chains given below trace back to one sample, sequenced in a study of blood T cell repertoires in COVID-19. The data were produced by immunoSEQ multiplex PCR, yet TCRdb's version contains in-frame clones alone and is incomplete. The sample contains 270,000 or so clones, approximately 86% of which appear only once. The sample comprised peripheral blood. The receptors come from a woman under 30 with acute or convalescent COVID-19.

CDR3 sequence (DNA): TGTGCCAGCAGTTGGGGGGACCCAAGACAAGAGACCCAGTACTTC. This codes for CASSWGDPRQETQYF. This rearrangement joins TRBV27 to TRBJ2-5; TRBD2 is a possible D gene (6 bases). Germline V gene lookup returns CDR1 MNHEY and CDR2 SMNVEV (reference sequence). The CDR3 is 15 residues long. V lost 4 bases and J 2 bases, leaving 14 bases between the germline ends.

The rearrangement uses TRBV5-1 and TRBJ2-3; a weak D match, TRBD1 (6 bases). V lost 0 bases and J 2 bases, leaving 10 bases between the germline ends. In germline, CDR1 is SGHRS, CDR2 YFSETQ. The length of the CDR3 is 15 residues. CDR3 sequence: CASSLAAGVTDTQYF. CDR3 in DNA: TGCGCCAGCAGCTTGGCGGCAGGGGTCACAGATACGCAGTATTTT.

The chain is built from TRBV6-1 and TRBJ2-5, with 10 positions matching TRBD1. The CDR3 loop spans 16 amino acids. Germline CDR1 is MNHNS and CDR2 is SASEGT. The V gene end was trimmed by 2 bases and the J gene end by 5 bases; junction bases not matched to a gene: 8. For the CDR3, the DNA is TGTGCCAGCAGTGAATATCCCGGGACAGGGGTTGAGACCCAGTACTTC. This codes for CASSEYPGTGVETQYF.

This chain connects TRBV11-2 to TRBJ1-1; D is possibly TRBD1 (5 bases). The length of the CDR3 is 14 residues. V lost 6 bases and J lost 12, with 23 bases in between. Looked up from germline, CDR1 is SGHAT and CDR2 is FQNNGV. The CDR3 DNA follows: TGTGCCAGCAGATACACCAGGGTCCATCCTGAGACTTTCTTT. It specifies CASRYTRVHPETFF.

The rearrangement joins TRBV29-1 to TRBJ1-1; the D is unclear. V dropped 4 bases and J dropped 4 bases, with 13 bases sitting between them. Germline lookup yields CDR1 SQVTM and CDR2 ANQGSEA. The length of the CDR3 is 13 residues. The CDR3 region is CSVGPMSGTEAFF. CDR3 DNA: TGCAGCGTTGGCCCTATGAGTGGCACTGAAGCTTTCTTT.

The V and J genes are TRBV14 and TRBJ2-1; D is perhaps TRBD2 (5 bases). The ends were cut back, 0 bases at V and 0 bases at J, with 9 bases in the middle. CDR1 is SGHDN and CDR2 is FVKESK in the germline V gene. This CDR3 has 16 amino acids. CDR3 amino acids: CASSQDMGSSYNEQFF. Written as DNA, the CDR3 is TGTGCCAGCAGCCAAGATATGGGGAGCTCCTACAATGAGCAGTTCTTC.

The rearrangement uses TRBV10-2 and TRBJ2-1; D not resolved. V lost 0 bases to trimming and J lost 7 bases, with 7 bases between them. Germline loops: CDR1 WSHSY, CDR2 SAAADI. The CDR3 covers 13 residues. CDR3 region: CASSESGQNEQFF. The CDR3 region has the DNA TGCGCCAGCAGTGAGTCTGGCCAAAATGAGCAGTTCTTC.

The chain uses TRBV4-3 and TRBJ1-5, with 7 bases identical to TRBD1. This CDR3 is 15 amino acids long. Germline CDR1 reads LGHNA; CDR2 reads YSLEER. With V trimmed by 0 bases and J by 8 bases, 7 bases remained unmatched. The DNA of the CDR3 is TGCGCCAGCAGCCAAGATAGCGCAGGGGGTGAGCCCCAGCATTTT. It codes for CASSQDSAGGEPQHF.

This sequence joins TRBV28 and TRBJ1-1; 9 positions match TRBD1. With 8 bases clipped from V and 4 bases from J, the junction kept 8 bases outside the gene matches. Germline loops: CDR1 MDHEN, CDR2 SYDVKM. The CDR3 runs to 14 residues. CDR3 protein: CASASGTGFTEAFF. The CDR3 DNA is TGTGCCAGCGCCTCCGGGACAGGGTTCACTGAAGCTTTCTTT.

The sample holds a few counts of this clone. The chain links TRBV27 to TRBJ1-5; 7 bases line up with TRBD1. The CDR3 contains 14 residues. J lost 4 bases, V lost 5 bases, and 5 bases had no gene match. The germline gives CDR1 MNHEY, CDR2 SMNVEV (reference sequence). Here the CDR3 reads CASSPDRRNQPQHF. The CDR3 region has the DNA TGTGCCAGCAGTCCGGACAGGCGGAATCAGCCCCAGCATTTT.

The rearrangement joins TRBV19 to TRBJ1-1; 8 bases agree with TRBD1. Per the germline V gene, CDR1 is LNHDA and CDR2 is SQIVND (reference sequence). Trimming removed 11 bases from V and 6 bases from J; junction bases left unmatched: 11. The CDR3 has 13 residues. The DNA for the CDR3 is TGTGCCGGAGCGACAGGGGACGGGGCTGAAGCTTTCTTT. Translating gives CAGATGDGAEAFF.

The chain employs TRBV4-3 and TRBJ1-2; D not resolved. The V gene's germline CDR1 is LGHNA and CDR2 YSLEER. Trimming removed 1 base at V and 4 bases at J, with 16 bases between. The CDR3 loop spans 16 amino acids. As DNA, the CDR3 is TGCGCCAGCAGCCAAGGCGGGGAGAGGGTTGCCTATGGCTACACCTTC. Protein product: CASSQGGERVAYGYTF.

The V call is TRBV2, the J call TRBJ1-1, with 7 bases identical to TRBD1. Germline values: CDR1 SNHLY, CDR2 FYNNEI. Trimming took 7 bases from V and 5 from J; bases not matched to a gene: 7. This CDR3 has 13 residues. The chain's CDR3 is CASIRQGRTEAFF. The CDR3 nucleotides read TGTGCCAGCATACGACAGGGACGGACTGAAGCTTTCTTT.

There are a few counts of this clone. This chain joins TRBV19 and TRBJ2-2, with D perhaps TRBD1 (6 bases). CDR3 length: 15 residues. V was pared by 4 bases and J by 5 bases, with 14 bases between. The V gene's germline CDR1 is LNHDA and CDR2 SQIVND (reference sequence). The CDR3 is CASSTQGGGTGELFF. In DNA, the CDR3 is TGTGCCAGTAGTACACAGGGTGGGGGAACCGGGGAGCTGTTTTTT.

V gene TRBV29-1 combines with J gene TRBJ2-5, with 7 bases that match TRBD1. The CDR3 spans 13 residues. The ends lost 4 bases at V and 4 bases at J; junction bases unmatched: 6. Germline assignment: CDR1 SQVTM and CDR2 ANQGSEA. DNA of the CDR3: TGCAGCGTTGGTACAGGGGTGGGAGAGACCCAGTACTTC. It translates to CSVGTGVGETQYF. Complete variable domain (other parts from reference TRBV29-1 and TRBJ2-5): SAVISQKPSRDICQRGTSLTIQCQVDSQVTMMFWYRQQPGQSLTLIATANQGSEATYESGFVIDKFPISRPNLTFSTLTVSNMSPEDSSIYLCSVGTGVGETQYFGPGTRLLVL.

The V and J genes are TRBV7-2 and TRBJ2-2, with TRBD1 matching over 9 bases. Germline CDR1 is SGHTA and CDR2 is FQGNSA. The CDR3 is made up of 16 amino acids. Germline trimming cut 7 bases from V and 5 bases from J; bases unmatched to any gene: 11. The CDR3: CASNARDRADTGELFF. The CDR3, as DNA: TGTGCCAGCAACGCTCGGGACAGGGCTGATACCGGGGAGCTGTTTTTT.

The CDR3 DNA reads TGTGCCAGCAGCTTACCACCGGGACTAGCGTCCCAAAACTCCTACAATGAGCAGTTCTTC. Translated, it gives CASSLPPGLASQNSYNEQFF. The chain combines TRBV9 with TRBJ2-1; 10 nucleotides match TRBD2. This CDR3 has 20 amino acids. The V gene end was trimmed by 4 bases and the J gene end by 0 bases; junction bases not matched to a gene: 16. CDR1 and CDR2 from the germline V gene are SGDLS and YYNGEE.

This clone was counted a few times. The chain joins TRBV5-3 to TRBJ1-6; the D is unclear. Being an ORF, TRBV5-3 has a function that is uncertain. V dropped 2 bases and J dropped 9 bases, with 9 bases sitting between them. CDR3 size: 13 residues. CDR3 coding DNA: TGTGCCAGAAGCTTCTGCGGGTTTTCACCCCTCCACTTT. Translated, it gives CARSFCGFSPLHF.